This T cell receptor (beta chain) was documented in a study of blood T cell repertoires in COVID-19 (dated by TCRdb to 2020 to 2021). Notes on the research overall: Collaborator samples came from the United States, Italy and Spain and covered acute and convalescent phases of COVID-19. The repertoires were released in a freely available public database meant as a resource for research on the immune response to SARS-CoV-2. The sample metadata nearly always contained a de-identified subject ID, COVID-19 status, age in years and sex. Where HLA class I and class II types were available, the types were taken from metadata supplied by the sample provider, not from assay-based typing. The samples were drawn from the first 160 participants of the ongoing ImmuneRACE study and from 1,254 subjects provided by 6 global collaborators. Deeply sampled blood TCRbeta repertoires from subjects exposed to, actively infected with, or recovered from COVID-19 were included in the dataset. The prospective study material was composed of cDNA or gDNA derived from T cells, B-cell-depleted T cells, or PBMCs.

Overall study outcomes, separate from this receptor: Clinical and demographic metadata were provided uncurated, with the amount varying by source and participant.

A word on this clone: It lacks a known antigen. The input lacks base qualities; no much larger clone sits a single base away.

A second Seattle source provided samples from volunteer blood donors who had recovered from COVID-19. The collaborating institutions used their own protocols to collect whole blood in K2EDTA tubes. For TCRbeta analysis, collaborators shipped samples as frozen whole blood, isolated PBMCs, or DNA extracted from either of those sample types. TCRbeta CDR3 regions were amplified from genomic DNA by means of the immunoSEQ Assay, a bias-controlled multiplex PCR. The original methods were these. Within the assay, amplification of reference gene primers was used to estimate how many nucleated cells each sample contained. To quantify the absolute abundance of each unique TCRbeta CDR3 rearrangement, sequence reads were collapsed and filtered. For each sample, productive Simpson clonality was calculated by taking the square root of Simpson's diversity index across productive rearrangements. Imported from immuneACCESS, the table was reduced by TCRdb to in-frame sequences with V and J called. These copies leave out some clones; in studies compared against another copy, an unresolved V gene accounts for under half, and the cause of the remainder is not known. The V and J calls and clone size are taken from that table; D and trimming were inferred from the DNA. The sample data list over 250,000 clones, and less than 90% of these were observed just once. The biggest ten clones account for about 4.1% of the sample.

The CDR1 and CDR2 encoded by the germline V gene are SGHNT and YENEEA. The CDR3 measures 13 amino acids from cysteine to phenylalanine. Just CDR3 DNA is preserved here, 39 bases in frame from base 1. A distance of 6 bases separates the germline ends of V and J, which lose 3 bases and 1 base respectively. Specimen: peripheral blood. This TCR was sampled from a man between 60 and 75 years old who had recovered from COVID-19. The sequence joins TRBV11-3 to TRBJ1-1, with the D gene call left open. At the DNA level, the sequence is TGTGCCAGCAGCTTGGGCAAGAACACTGAAGCTTTCTTT. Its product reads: CASSLGKNTEAFF.